This is a list of T cell receptor beta chains from one sample in a study of long-term antiretroviral therapy in people with HIV. Only in-frame clones appear in the TCRdb table, and some are missing; sequencing was by immunoSEQ multiplex PCR. The sample lists under 15,000 clones, 77% occurring once. The sequences come from unsorted PBMCs, collected 0.5 years before starting antiretroviral therapy. These receptors all come from a woman aged 40 to 49 with HIV. Each CDR3 is given with its conserved first and last residue. Each record gives: clone size, V gene, D gene, J gene, CDR3 protein, CDR3 DNA. D genes are given only for firm matches. Some rows have no size entry. The others give once, few or many, or a class for an expanded clone.

>-|TRBV30|-|TRBJ2-5
CAWSVVYGETQYF
TGTGCCTGGAGTGTGGTATACGGGGAGACCCAGTACTTC
>-|TRBV10-2|-|TRBJ2-1
CASSDWAEDYNEQFF
TGCGCCAGCAGTGACTGGGCGGAAGACTACAATGAGCAGTTCTTC
>-|TRBV18|TRBD1|TRBJ2-5
CASSPLGTAKETQYF
TGTGCCAGCTCACCCCTCGGGACAGCTAAAGAGACCCAGTACTTC
>-|TRBV7-2|TRBD1|TRBJ1-2
CASSLGGTGGGYGYTF
TGTGCCAGCAGCTTAGGGGGGACAGGGGGCGGATATGGCTACACCTTC
>-|TRBV7-9|-|TRBJ2-7
CASTIVGSPYEQYF
TGTGCCAGTACCATAGTTGGTTCCCCCTACGAGCAGTACTTC
>few|TRBV18|-|TRBJ1-2
CASSPPGVPYGYTF
TGTGCCAGCTCACCGCCGGGAGTCCCCTATGGCTACACCTTC
>-|TRBV5-6|-|TRBJ2-2
CASSFGTGELFF
TGTGCCAGCAGCTTCGGAACCGGGGAGCTGTTTTTT
>once|TRBV27|-|TRBJ2-7
CASSLGASYEQYF
TGTGCCAGCAGTTTGGGGGCGAGCTACGAGCAGTACTTC
>-|TRBV30|-|TRBJ2-5
CAWNRKGQETQYF
TGTGCCTGGAATAGGAAAGGTCAAGAGACCCAGTACTTC
>hyperexpanded|TRBV11-2|TRBD2|TRBJ2-3
CASSPRLARADTQYF
TGTGCCAGCAGCCCGAGACTAGCTCGGGCAGATACGCAGTATTTT
>-|TRBV19|TRBD2|TRBJ2-7
CASTPGTSGTLEQYF
TGTGCCAGTACTCCCGGGACTAGCGGAACACTCGAGCAGTACTTC
>-|TRBV29-1|-|TRBJ2-7
CSVSWGPYEQYF
TGCAGCGTTTCTTGGGGACCCTACGAGCAGTACTTC
>-|TRBV2|-|TRBJ2-2
CASTLGPETGELFF
TGTGCCAGCACCCTGGGTCCTGAAACCGGGGAGCTGTTTTTT
>-|TRBV27|TRBD1|TRBJ1-2
CASRALGQRHGYTF
TGTGCCAGCAGGGCCCTGGGACAGAGACATGGCTACACCTTC
>-|TRBV5-1|-|TRBJ2-1
CASSFGDRGNMDEQFF
TGCGCCAGCAGCTTCGGCGACAGAGGTAATATGGATGAGCAGTTCTTC
>-|TRBV4-2|-|TRBJ2-2
CASSQDLARRNTGELFF
TGTGCCAGCAGCCAAGATCTGGCGAGAAGGAACACCGGGGAGCTGTTTTTT
>-|TRBV11-2|TRBD1|TRBJ2-7
CASSLVSGQLDEQYF
TGTGCCAGCAGCTTAGTGTCGGGACAGTTGGACGAGCAGTACTTC
>-|TRBV19|TRBD1|TRBJ2-5
CASTRRLPGQGRETQYF
TGTGCCAGTACCAGACGATTACCGGGACAGGGACGAGAGACCCAGTACTTC
>-|TRBV6-4|TRBD1|TRBJ1-5
CASGEDRVVRQPQHF
TGTGCCAGCGGCGAGGACAGGGTGGTTCGTCAGCCCCAGCATTTT
>-|TRBV19|-|TRBJ2-1
CASSLPPYNEQFF
TGTGCCAGTAGTCTCCCCCCTTACAATGAGCAGTTCTTC
>-|TRBV18|-|TRBJ1-1
CASSPPSRAGTEAFF
TGTGCCAGCTCACCACCGAGCCGGGCGGGGACTGAAGCTTTCTTT
>few|TRBV6-5|TRBD2|TRBJ2-2
CASSYSTGGLRELFF
TGTGCCAGCAGTTACTCAACGGGGGGGCTGAGGGAGCTGTTTTTT
>-|TRBV7-8|TRBD1|TRBJ2-2
CASSLADRGFTGELFF
TGTGCCAGCAGCTTAGCGGACAGGGGGTTCACCGGGGAGCTGTTTTTT
>-|TRBV30|TRBD1|TRBJ2-7
CAWSVGTGAYEQYF
TGTGCCTGGAGTGTAGGGACAGGGGCCTACGAGCAGTACTTC
>-|TRBV12-5|-|TRBJ2-7
CASGFTLGSSYEQYF
TGTGCTAGTGGTTTCACGCTCGGGAGTTCCTACGAGCAGTACTTC
>-|TRBV9|-|TRBJ2-2
CASSVEESTGELFF
TGTGCCAGCAGCGTAGAGGAAAGCACCGGGGAGCTGTTTTTT
>-|TRBV5-1|TRBD2|TRBJ2-1
CASSLVGTSSAYNEQFF
TGCGCCAGCAGCTTGGTGGGGACTAGTTCAGCTTACAATGAGCAGTTCTTC
>-|TRBV7-2|-|TRBJ2-7
CASSLGGENEQYF
TGTGCCAGCAGCTTAGGAGGAGAGAACGAGCAGTACTTC
>-|TRBV7-8|-|TRBJ2-1
CASSLGDFGSYNEQFF
TGTGCCAGCAGCTTAGGTGACTTCGGCTCCTACAATGAGCAGTTCTTC
>-|TRBV30|-|TRBJ2-1
CAWRVSPGSPPGEFF
TGTGCCTGGAGGGTCTCTCCCGGGAGCCCCCCGGGGGAGTTCTTC
>-|TRBV30|-|TRBJ2-5
CAWSVRRQTETQYF
TGTGCCTGGAGTGTACGTCGACAGACGGAGACCCAGTACTTC
>-|TRBV6-4|-|TRBJ2-3
CASSELGGAADTQYF
TGTGCCAGCAGTGAGTTAGGTGGGGCGGCGGATACGCAGTATTTT
>few|TRBV11-3|TRBD1|TRBJ1-2
CASSLGPTGDYYGYTF
TGTGCCAGCAGCTTAGGGCCGACAGGGGATTATTATGGCTACACCTTC
>-|TRBV18|-|TRBJ2-7
CVSSDQAGTGQYF
TGTGTCAGCTCAGACCAGGCGGGTACCGGGCAGTACTTC